This entry lists 2 T cell receptor beta chains sequenced from one sample in a study of regulatory T cells in long-lasting Graves disease (dated by TCRdb to the early 2020s). Explained via the paper, the time point label denotes: newly diagnosed GD, antithyroid drugs for less than 3 months. RNA was extracted from PBMCs in TRIzol for both TCR sequencing and RNA sequencing. The library was built by means of multiplex PCR. These reads were obtained on an Illumina HiSeq 4000. iRepertoire HTBI primers and Arm-PCR amplification of CDR3 regions were used to construct TCR beta libraries. TCRdb's own reprocessing of the public reads used fastp at Q25 and MiXCR and kept productive beta chains. Rows are combined by CDR3 protein, so each entry shows the most common genes and DNA. Within this sample are some 410,000 distinct CDR3 sequences, with over 15% of them counted one time only. Roughly 10% of the sample is held by the ten biggest clonotypes.

Separately, the same data were catalogued under a study of T cells in Graves' hyperthyroidism and ophthalmopathy.

The sequenced sample was peripheral blood mononuclear cells (PBMCs), obtained at new diagnosis, from a patient treated with antithyroid drugs. Every receptor here comes from a woman in her thirties with Graves disease. Donor details come from another sample of the same person, matched by shared clones.

This clonotype was recorded at least ten times. The chain combines TRBV28 with TRBJ2-2; D is unclear. This CDR3 is 14 amino acids long. Per germline, CDR1 MDHEN and CDR2 SYDVKM. Deletions cut 3 bases from V and 6 bases from J, with 11 bases between. The CDR3, as DNA: TGTGCCAGCAGTTTGGACGGCACGCCCGGGGAGCTGTTTTTT. This gives the protein CASSLDGTPGELFF.

In regard to this clonotype: The junction differs from germline at one of its ends, possibly a read error. This chain uses TRBV7-2 with TRBJ2-3; either TRBD1 or TRBD2 may fit D (6 bases each). The CDR3 runs to 15 residues. The germline CDR1 and CDR2 sequences are SGHTA and FQGNSA. The CDR3 region is CASTLLGGHTDTQCF. CDR3 nucleotides: TGTGCCAGCACTCTTCTCGGGGGCCACACAGATACGCAGTGTTTT.